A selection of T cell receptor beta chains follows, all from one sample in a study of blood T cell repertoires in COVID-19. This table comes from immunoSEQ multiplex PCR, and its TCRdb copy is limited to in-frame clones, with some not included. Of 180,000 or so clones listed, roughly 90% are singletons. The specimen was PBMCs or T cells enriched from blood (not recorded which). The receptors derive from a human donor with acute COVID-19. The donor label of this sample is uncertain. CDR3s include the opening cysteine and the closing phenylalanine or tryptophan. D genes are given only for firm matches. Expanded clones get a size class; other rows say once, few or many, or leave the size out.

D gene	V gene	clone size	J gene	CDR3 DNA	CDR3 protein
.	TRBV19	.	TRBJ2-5	TGTGCCAGTAGGGACACCCAAGAGACCCAGTACTTC	CASRDTQETQYF
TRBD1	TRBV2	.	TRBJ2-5	TGTGCCAGCAGTGAAGGGGGACAGCAAGAGACCCAGTACTTC	CASSEGGQQETQYF
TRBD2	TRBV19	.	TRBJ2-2	TGTGCCAGTGGGGTGCTAGCGGGGTTGACGAACACCGGGGAGCTGTTTTTT	CASGVLAGLTNTGELFF
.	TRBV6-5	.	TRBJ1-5	TGTGCCAGCAGTTACTCCGGGTCCCAGCCCCAGCATTTT	CASSYSGSQPQHF
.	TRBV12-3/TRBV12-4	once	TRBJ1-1	TGTGCCAGCAGTCCCTACTCGAACACTGAAGCTTTCTTT	CASSPYSNTEAFF
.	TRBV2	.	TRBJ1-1	TGTGCCAGCAGAACAGGGCTAACTGAAGCTTTCTTT	CASRTGLTEAFF
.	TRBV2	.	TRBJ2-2	TGTGCCAGCACGGTCAACAGGGCGGTCGGGGAGCTGTTTTTT	CASTVNRAVGELFF
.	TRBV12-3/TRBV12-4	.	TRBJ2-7	TGTGCCAGCAGTTTAGGGCAGGGGAGCGAGCAGTACTTC	CASSLGQGSEQYF
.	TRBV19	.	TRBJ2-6	TGTGCCAGTAGTGCAACGGGGTCGGGGGGGGCCAACGTCCTGACTTTC	CASSATGSGGANVLTF
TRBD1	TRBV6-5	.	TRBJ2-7	TGTGCCAGCAGGCCCAATTGGGACAGGGTCCACGAGCAGTACTTC	CASRPNWDRVHEQYF
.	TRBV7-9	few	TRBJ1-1	TGTGCCAGCAGCGTTCCGGGGAACACTGAAGCTTTCTTT	CASSVPGNTEAFF
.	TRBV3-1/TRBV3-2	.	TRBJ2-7	TGTGCCAGCAGCCTCCAGGGGAGCTACGAGCAGTACTTC	CASSLQGSYEQYF
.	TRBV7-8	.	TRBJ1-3	TGTGCCAGCAGCCGAACCGGAGACTCTGGAAACACCATATATTTT	CASSRTGDSGNTIYF
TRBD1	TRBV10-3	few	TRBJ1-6	TGTGCCATCAGCTGGGACAGCCATAATTCACCCCTCCACTTT	CAISWDSHNSPLHF
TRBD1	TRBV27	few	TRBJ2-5	TGTGCCAGCAGTCCCCGGACAGGCGGGCCGTCGACCCAGTACTTC	CASSPRTGGPSTQYF
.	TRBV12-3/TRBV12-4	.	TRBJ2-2	TGTGCCAGCAGTTCCCTGAACACCGGGGAGCTGTTTTTT	CASSSLNTGELFF
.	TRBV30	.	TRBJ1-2	TGTGCCTGGAGTGTTGGGGGGGTTCGGGTACATAACTATGGCTACACCTTC	CAWSVGGVRVHNYGYTF